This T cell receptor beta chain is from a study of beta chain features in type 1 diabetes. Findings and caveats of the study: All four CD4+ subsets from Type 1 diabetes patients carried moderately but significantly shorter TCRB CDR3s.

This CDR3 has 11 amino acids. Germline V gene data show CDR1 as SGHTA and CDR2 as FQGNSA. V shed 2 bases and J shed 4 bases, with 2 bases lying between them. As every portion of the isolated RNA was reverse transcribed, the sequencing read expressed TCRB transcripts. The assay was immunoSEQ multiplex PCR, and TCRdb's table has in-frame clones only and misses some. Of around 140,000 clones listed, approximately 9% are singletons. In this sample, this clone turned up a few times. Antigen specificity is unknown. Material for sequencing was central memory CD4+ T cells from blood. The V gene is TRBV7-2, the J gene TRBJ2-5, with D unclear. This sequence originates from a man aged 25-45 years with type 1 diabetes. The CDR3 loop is CASSLLETQYF. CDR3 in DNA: TGTGCCAGCAGCTTACTAGAGACCCAGTACTTC.